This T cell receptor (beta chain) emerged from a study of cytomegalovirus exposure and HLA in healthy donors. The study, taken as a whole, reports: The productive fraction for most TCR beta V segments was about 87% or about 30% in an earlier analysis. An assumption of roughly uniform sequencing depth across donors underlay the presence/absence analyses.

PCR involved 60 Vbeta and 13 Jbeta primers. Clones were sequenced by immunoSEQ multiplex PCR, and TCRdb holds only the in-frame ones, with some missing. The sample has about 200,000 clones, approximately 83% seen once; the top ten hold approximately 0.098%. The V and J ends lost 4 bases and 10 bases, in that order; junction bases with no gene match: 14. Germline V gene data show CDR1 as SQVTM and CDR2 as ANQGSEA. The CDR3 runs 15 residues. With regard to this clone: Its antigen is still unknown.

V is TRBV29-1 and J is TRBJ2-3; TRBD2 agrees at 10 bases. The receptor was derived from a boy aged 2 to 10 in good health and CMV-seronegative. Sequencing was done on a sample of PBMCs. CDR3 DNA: TGCAGCGTTGTTGGCCTAGCGGGGGTGCTGGATGCGCAGTATTTT. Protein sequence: CSVVGLAGVLDAQYF.